This note documents a single T cell receptor beta chain sequence. What it binds is not known. TCRdb re-derived calls from the 5' RACE reads in MiXCR, one entry per CDR3 protein. Among 1.5 million to 2 million distinct CDR3 sequences listed, around 33% were seen once. This specimen comes from a study of identical twins. Findings of the study overall: Alpha sequences that were out-of-frame and twin-shared showed an excess of low generation probability.

The CDR3 runs 17 residues. In germline, CDR1 is LGHNA, CDR2 YNFKEQ. Input material: cord blood. The chain has TRBV4-2 and TRBJ2-1, with 10 bases lining up with TRBD2. Matching the DNA end better, TRBJ2-7 makes the J call doubtful. The sequence came from a newborn girl in good health. CDR3 nucleotides: TGTGCCAGCAGCACCCGGACTAGCGGTCGGGAAAGCAATGAGCAGTACTTC. It specifies CASSTRTSGRESNEQYF.